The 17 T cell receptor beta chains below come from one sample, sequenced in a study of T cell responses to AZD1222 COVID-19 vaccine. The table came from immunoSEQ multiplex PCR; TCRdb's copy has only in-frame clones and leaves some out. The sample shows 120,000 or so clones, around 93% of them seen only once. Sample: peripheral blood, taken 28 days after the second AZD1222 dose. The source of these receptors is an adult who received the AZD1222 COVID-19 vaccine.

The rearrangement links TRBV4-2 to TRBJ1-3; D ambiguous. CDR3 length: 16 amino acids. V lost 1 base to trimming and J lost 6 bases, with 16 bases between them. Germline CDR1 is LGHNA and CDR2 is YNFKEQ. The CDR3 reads CASSQGPNPGENTIYF. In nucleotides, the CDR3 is TGTGCCAGCAGCCAAGGCCCAAACCCCGGAGAAAACACCATATATTTT.

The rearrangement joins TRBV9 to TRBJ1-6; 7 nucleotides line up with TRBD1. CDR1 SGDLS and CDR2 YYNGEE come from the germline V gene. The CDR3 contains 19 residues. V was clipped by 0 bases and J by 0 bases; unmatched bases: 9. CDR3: CASSVGGGSRSSYNSPLHF. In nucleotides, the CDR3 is TGTGCCAGCAGCGTAGGAGGGGGCAGTAGGAGCTCCTATAATTCACCCCTCCACTTT. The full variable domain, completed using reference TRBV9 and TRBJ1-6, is DSGVTQTPKHLITATGQRVTLRCSPRSGDLSVYWYQQSLDQGLQFLIQYYNGEERAKGNILERFSAQQFPDLHSELNLSSLELGDSALYFCASSVGGGSRSSYNSPLHFGNGTRLTVT.

In DNA form, the CDR3 reads TGCGCCAGCAGCTTTGAGGGTCAGCCCCAGCATTTT. This codes for CASSFEGQPQHF. The chain joins TRBV5-1 to TRBJ1-5, with D uncertain. The V end lost 2 bases, the J end lost 6 bases, and 6 bases lay between the germline ends. Looked up from germline, CDR1 is SGHRS and CDR2 is YFSETQ. The CDR3 contains 12 residues. The whole variable domain, remainder taken from reference TRBV5-1 and TRBJ1-5, is KAGVTQTPRYLIKTRGQQVTLSCSPISGHRSVSWYQQTPGQGLQFLFEYFSETQRNKGNFPGRFSGRQFSNSRSEMNVSTLELGDSALYLCASSFEGQPQHFGDGTRLSIL.

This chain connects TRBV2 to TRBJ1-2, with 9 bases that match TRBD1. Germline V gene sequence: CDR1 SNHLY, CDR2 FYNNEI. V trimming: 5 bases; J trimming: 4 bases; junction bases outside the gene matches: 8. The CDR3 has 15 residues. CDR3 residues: CASSSPGQGLYGYTF. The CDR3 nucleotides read TGTGCCAGCAGTTCTCCGGGACAGGGACTCTATGGCTACACCTTC.

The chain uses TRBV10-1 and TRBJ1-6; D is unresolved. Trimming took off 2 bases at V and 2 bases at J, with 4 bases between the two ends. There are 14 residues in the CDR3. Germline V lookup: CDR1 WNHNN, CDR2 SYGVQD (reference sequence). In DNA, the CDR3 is TGCGCCAGCAGTGAGAGAGCCTATAATTCACCCCTCCACTTT. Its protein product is CASSERAYNSPLHF.

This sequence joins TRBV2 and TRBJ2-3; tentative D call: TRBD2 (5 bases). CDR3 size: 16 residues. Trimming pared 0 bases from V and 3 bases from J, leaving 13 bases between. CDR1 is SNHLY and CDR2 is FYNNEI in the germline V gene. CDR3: CASSEALASLTDTQYF. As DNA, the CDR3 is TGTGCCAGCAGTGAAGCGCTTGCTAGCCTGACAGATACGCAGTATTTT.

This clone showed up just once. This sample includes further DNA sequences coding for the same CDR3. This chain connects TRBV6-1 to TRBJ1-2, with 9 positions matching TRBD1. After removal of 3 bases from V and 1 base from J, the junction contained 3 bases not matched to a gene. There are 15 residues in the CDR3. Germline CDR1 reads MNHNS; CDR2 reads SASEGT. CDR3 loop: CASSDPGQGNYGYTF. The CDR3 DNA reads TGTGCCAGCAGTGATCCGGGACAGGGTAACTATGGCTACACCTTC.

The CDR3 spells CSVEGTDYNEQFF. As DNA, the CDR3 is TGCAGCGTTGAGGGGACAGATTACAATGAGCAGTTCTTC. The rearrangement uses TRBV29-1 and TRBJ2-1, with 7 bases lining up with TRBD1. The CDR3 covers 13 residues. Germline V gene data show CDR1 as SQVTM and CDR2 as ANQGSEA. J lost 4 bases, V lost 3 bases, and 3 bases had no gene match.

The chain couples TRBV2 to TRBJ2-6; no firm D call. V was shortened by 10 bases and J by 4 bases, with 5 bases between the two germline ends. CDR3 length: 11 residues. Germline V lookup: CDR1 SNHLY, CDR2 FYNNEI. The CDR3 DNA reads TGTGCCAAGTCGGGGGCCAACGTCCTGACTTTC. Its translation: CAKSGANVLTF.

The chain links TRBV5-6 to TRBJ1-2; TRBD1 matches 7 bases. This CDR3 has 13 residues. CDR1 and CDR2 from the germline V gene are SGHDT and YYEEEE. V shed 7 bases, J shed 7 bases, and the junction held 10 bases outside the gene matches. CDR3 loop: CASVSGQALGYTF. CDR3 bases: TGTGCCAGCGTTTCAGGACAGGCCCTTGGCTACACCTTC. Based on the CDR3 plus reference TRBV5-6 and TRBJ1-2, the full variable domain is DAGVTQSPTHLIKTRGQQVTLRCSPKSGHDTVSWYQQALGQGPQFIFQYYEEEERQRGNFPDRFSGHQFPNYSSELNVNALLLGDSALYLCASVSGQALGYTFGSGTRLTVV.

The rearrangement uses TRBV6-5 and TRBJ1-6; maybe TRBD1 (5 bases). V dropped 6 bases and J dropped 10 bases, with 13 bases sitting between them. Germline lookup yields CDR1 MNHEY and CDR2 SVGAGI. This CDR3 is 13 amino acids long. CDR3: CASRGQGQSPLHF. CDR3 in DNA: TGTGCCAGCAGGGGTCAGGGTCAATCACCCCTCCACTTT.

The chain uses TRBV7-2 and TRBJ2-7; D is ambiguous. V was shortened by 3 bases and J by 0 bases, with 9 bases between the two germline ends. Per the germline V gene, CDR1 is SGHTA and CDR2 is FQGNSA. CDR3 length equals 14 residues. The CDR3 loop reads CASSLRQLSYEQYF. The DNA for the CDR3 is TGTGCCAGCAGCTTGAGGCAGCTCTCCTACGAGCAGTACTTC.

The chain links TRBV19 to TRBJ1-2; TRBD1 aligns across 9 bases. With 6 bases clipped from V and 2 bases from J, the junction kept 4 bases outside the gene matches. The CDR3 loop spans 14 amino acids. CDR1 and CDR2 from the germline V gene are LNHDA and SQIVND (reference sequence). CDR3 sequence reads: CASRTDRGNYGYTF. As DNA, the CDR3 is TGTGCCAGTAGGACGGACAGGGGAAACTATGGCTACACCTTC.

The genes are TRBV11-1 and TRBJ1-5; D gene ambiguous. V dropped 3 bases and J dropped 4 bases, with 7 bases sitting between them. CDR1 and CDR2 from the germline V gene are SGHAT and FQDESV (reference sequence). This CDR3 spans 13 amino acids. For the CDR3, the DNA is TGTGCCAGCAGCTTGACTAAAAATCAGCCCCAGCATTTT. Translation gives CASSLTKNQPQHF. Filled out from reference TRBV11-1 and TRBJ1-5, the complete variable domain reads EAEVAQSPRYKITEKSQAVAFWCDPISGHATLYWYRQILGQGPELLVQFQDESVVDDSQLPKDRFSAERLKGVDSTLKIQPAELGDSAMYLCASSLTKNQPQHFGDGTRLSIL.

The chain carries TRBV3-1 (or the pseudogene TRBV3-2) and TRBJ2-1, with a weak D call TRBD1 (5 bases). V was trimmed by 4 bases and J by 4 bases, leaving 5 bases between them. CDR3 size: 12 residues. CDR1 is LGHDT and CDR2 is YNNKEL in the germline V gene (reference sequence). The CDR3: CASSRTYNEQFF. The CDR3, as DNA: TGTGCCAGCAGCCGGACATACAATGAGCAGTTCTTC.

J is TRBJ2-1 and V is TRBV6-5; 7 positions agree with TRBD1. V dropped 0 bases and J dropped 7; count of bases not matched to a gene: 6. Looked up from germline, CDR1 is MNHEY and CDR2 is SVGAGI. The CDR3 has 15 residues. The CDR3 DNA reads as TGTGCCAGCAGTTACTCGACAGGGCCTTTGAATGAGCAGTTCTTC. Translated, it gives CASSYSTGPLNEQFF.

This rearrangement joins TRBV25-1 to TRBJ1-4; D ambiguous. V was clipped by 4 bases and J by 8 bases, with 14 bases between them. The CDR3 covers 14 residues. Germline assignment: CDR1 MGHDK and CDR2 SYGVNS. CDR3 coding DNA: TGTGCCAGCAGTGTTGACCCAGCGCGAGAAAAACTGTTTTTT. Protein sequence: CASSVDPAREKLFF.